This entry features one T cell receptor beta chain sequence. What it recognizes is unknown. Compared with germline, one end of the junction differs, possibly owing to a read error. This sample stems from a study of shared clonotypes between healthy human individuals. About the research overall: Three CD4 naive, three CD4 memory, two CD8 naive and one CD8 memory plate were used per donor. General study results and limits: The authors expected sequencing depth to affect clonotype sharing among donors.

CDR1 is SGHTA and CDR2 is FQGNSA in the germline V gene. This CDR3 contains 13 residues. Assay execution proceeded at the deep level. The protocol was immunoSEQ multiplex PCR, while the TCRdb copy is restricted to in-frame clones and leaves out a portion. The table records some 2.3 million clones, approximately 93% of them present only once. The source is a man younger than 35 in good health. Some clones in this sample may be carry-over from other donors' samples. The sequenced material came from naive CD4+ T cells from PBMCs. As for subset: CD45RA+ positively selected. The chain joins TRBV7-2 to TRBJ2-7, with D possibly being TRBD2 (5 bases). CDR3 amino acids: CASSLALPYEQYF. The CDR3 DNA follows: TGTGCCAGCAGTTTAGCGCTACCCTACGAGCAGTACTTC.